This T cell receptor beta chain emerged from a study of blood T cell repertoires in COVID-19. The overall study: Samples came from the United States, Italy and Spain, spanning acute and convalescent COVID-19. PBMCs, B-cell-depleted T cells, or T cells were the source of the cDNA or gDNA that made up the material.

Trimming cost V 5 bases and J 10 bases, with 15 bases left between them. This CDR3 comprises 14 residues. CDR1 LNHNV and CDR2 YYDKDF come from the germline V gene (reference sequence). Under the authors' procedure: By means of reference gene primer amplification, nucleated cell counts were estimated. The method was immunoSEQ multiplex PCR; TCRdb's version includes in-frame clones alone and lacks a portion of them. D and trimming come from the DNA, and the V and J calls and clone size come from that table. This sample has some 350,000 clones, with 85% to 90% found just once. This clone appeared once. Sequencing was performed on peripheral blood. The origin of this receptor is a human donor in a cohort sampled during active COVID-19. V and J are TRBV15 and TRBJ1-6, with D possibly matching TRBD1 (6 bases). As DNA, the CDR3 is TGTGCCACCAGCCCCCGGCGGGGGCGGTCACCCCTCCACTTT. It is translated as CATSPRRGRSPLHF.